The next 17 T cell receptor beta chains were all read from a single sample in a study of Graves' ophthalmopathy and Graves' hyperthyroidism. RNA transcripts were the source from which TCR beta CDR3 regions were amplified. HTBI-primed RT-PCR formed the first round, and a multiplex PCR formed the second. Via MiXCR, TCRdb re-called the multiplex PCR reads, giving one row per CDR3 protein. Of about 220,000 distinct CDR3 sequences in the sample, 20% to 25% are singletons; the top ten hold 35% to 55%. Sequencing used peripheral blood. These receptors were obtained from a woman in her forties or fifties with Graves' ophthalmopathy.

This clonotype was detected many times. The V gene is TRBV29-1, the J gene TRBJ2-7, with a weak D call TRBD1 (6 bases). CDR1 and CDR2 (germline): SQVTM, ANQGSEA. CDR3 length: 10 residues. V was shortened by 5 bases and J by 6 bases, with 8 bases between the two germline ends. CDR3 nucleotides: TGCAGCGTTATCAGGGGCGAGCAGTACTTC. Residues: CSVIRGEQYF.

The table lists this clonotype with many counts. V gene TRBV27 combines with J gene TRBJ1-2; D is perhaps TRBD1 (6 bases). Looked up from germline, CDR1 is MNHEY and CDR2 is SMNVEV (reference sequence). With 4 bases removed from V and 13 bases from J, the gap between germline ends came to 16 bases. CDR3 length: 12 amino acids. The CDR3: CASSYWTGGLTF. CDR3 bases: TGTGCCAGCAGTTACTGGACGGGGGGGCTCACCTTC.

This clonotype was seen at least ten times. CDR3 DNA: TGCAGTGCGGGACAGGGGGCCACGTCTGGGGCCAACGTCCTGACTTTC. This codes for CSAGQGATSGANVLTF. The chain joins TRBV20-1 to TRBJ2-6; 12 nucleotides match TRBD1. Germline CDR1 is DFQATT and CDR2 is SNEGSKA (reference sequence). The J segment lost 1 base and the V segment lost 6 bases, leaving 4 bases of the junction unmatched. The CDR3 loop spans 16 amino acids.

This clonotype was picked up many times. V usage is TRBV4-1 and J usage is TRBJ2-7, with 10 bases aligning to TRBD2. CDR1 and CDR2 from the germline V gene are MGHRA and YSYEKL. This CDR3 comprises 14 residues. V gave up 4 bases and J gave up 5 bases; unmatched junction bases: 5. The CDR3 loop is CASSLQREGHEQYF. In DNA, the CDR3 is TGCGCCAGCAGCCTACAGCGGGAGGGCCACGAGCAGTACTTC.

This clonotype was seen at least ten times. The chain uses TRBV30 and TRBJ1-3, with a possible D match to TRBD1 (6 bases). CDR3 length equals 17 residues. From germline, CDR1 is GTSNPN and CDR2 SVGIG (reference sequence). V lost 5 bases and J lost 4, with 24 bases in between. The CDR3 sequence is CAWRRGGQLLRGNTIYF. The CDR3 DNA sequence: TGTGCCTGGCGGAGAGGGGGGCAGCTCCTCCGGGGAAACACCATATATTTT.

V and J are TRBV5-1 and TRBJ1-2; 8 bases fit TRBD1. Trimming cost V 5 bases and J 1 base; bases outside gene matches: 10. Germline CDR1 reads SGHRS; CDR2 reads YFSETQ. The CDR3 contains 16 residues. The CDR3 DNA follows: TGCGCCAGCAGTCACGGGACAGGAGTCCTTAACTATGGCTACACCTTC. It is translated as CASSHGTGVLNYGYTF.

This clonotype was counted at least ten times. The rearrangement uses TRBV28 and TRBJ2-5, with 12 bases aligning to TRBD1. The germline V gene has CDR1 MDHEN and CDR2 SYDVKM. The ends lost 4 bases at V and 4 bases at J; junction bases unmatched: 7. The CDR3 sequence is 16 residues long. The CDR3 sequence is CASSSPGTGGRETQYF. The CDR3 bases are TGTGCCAGCAGTTCCCCAGGGACAGGGGGCCGAGAGACCCAGTACTTC.

This clonotype has a count of ten or more. The rearrangement joins TRBV12-3 or TRBV12-4 to TRBJ1-5, with D perhaps matching TRBD1 (6 bases). The CDR3 covers 14 residues. Trimming cost V 7 bases and J 1 base, with 11 bases left between them. In DNA, the CDR3 is TGTGCCAGCACCGACGGACAGAGCAATCAGCCCCAGCATTTT. Protein sequence: CASTDGQSNQPQHF.

Points on this clonotype: A read error may account for a junction end that differs from germline. V gene TRBV19 combines with J gene TRBJ2-5, with 15 positions matching TRBD2. This CDR3 has 15 amino acids. Germline CDR1 reads LNHDA; CDR2 reads SQIVND (reference sequence). CDR3 sequence (DNA): TGTGCCGGTAGTGCGGGACTAGCGGGAGGAGAGACCCAGTACTTC. As protein: CAGSAGLAGGETQYF. The whole variable domain, filled in from reference TRBV19 and TRBJ2-5, reads DGGITQSPKYLFRKEGQNVTLSCEQNLNHDAMYWYRQDPGQGLRLIYYSQIVNDFQKGDIAEGYSVSREKKESFPLTVTSAQKNPTAFYLCAGSAGLAGGETQYFGPGTRLLVL.

This clonotype was seen many times. V gene TRBV20-1 combines with J gene TRBJ2-7; 11 bases are shared with TRBD2. The CDR3 extends over 16 amino acids. Germline-derived CDR1 and CDR2 are DFQATT and SNEGSKA (reference sequence). The ends lost 2 bases at V and 4 bases at J; junction bases unmatched: 10. This CDR3 reads CSARTLAGGTNYEQYF. The CDR3 DNA reads TGCAGTGCTAGAACCCTAGCGGGAGGTACAAATTACGAGCAGTACTTC.

This clonotype appeared many times. This chain links TRBV28 with TRBJ1-6, with D perhaps TRBD1 (5 bases). The V gene lost 9 bases and the J gene lost 3 bases, with 9 bases spanning the gap. The CDR3 is 13 amino acids. Germline V lookup: CDR1 MDHEN, CDR2 SYDVKM. CDR3 sequence reads: CASLDSYNSPLHF. The CDR3, as DNA: TGTGCCAGTTTAGACAGCTATAATTCACCCCTCCACTTT. The variable domain in full, with the rest retrieved from reference TRBV28 and TRBJ1-6, is DVKVTQSSRYLVKRTGEKVFLECVQDMDHENMFWYRQDPGLGLRLIYFSYDVKMKEKGDIPEGYSVSREKKERFSLILESASTNQTSMYLCASLDSYNSPLHFGNGTRLTVT.

V is TRBV12-3 or TRBV12-4 and J is TRBJ1-2; TRBD1 agrees at 7 bases. V shed 6 bases and J 8 bases; nucleotides not matched to a gene: 9. There are 13 residues in the CDR3. As DNA, the CDR3 is TGTGCCAGCAGCGCGGACAGGCTTCAGGGCTACACCTTC. Amino acids: CASSADRLQGYTF.

This clonotype came up many times. The chain is built from TRBV12-3 or TRBV12-4 and TRBJ1-2; 7 bases agree with TRBD1. Losses at the gene ends were 6 bases for V and 8 bases for J; bases not matched to a gene: 6. The length of the CDR3 is 12 residues. The CDR3: CASSLTGSGYTF. The CDR3 coding sequence is TGTGCCAGCAGCCTGACAGGGAGCGGCTACACCTTC.

This clonotype was seen repeatedly, ten times or more. The rearrangement links TRBV7-3 to TRBJ2-2; D is perhaps TRBD2 (6 bases). CDR1 is SGHTA, CDR2 FQGTGA, per germline. The CDR3 covers 15 residues. The V end lost 4 bases, the J end lost 8 bases, and 17 bases lay between the germline ends. The CDR3 sequence is CASSSTGGKLGELFF. The DNA of the CDR3 is TGTGCCAGCAGCTCCACCGGCGGGAAGTTAGGGGAGCTGTTTTTT.

At least ten counts were recorded for this clonotype. The chain employs TRBV7-6 and TRBJ2-2, with D tentatively TRBD2 (6 bases). Germline V gene sequence: CDR1 SGHVS, CDR2 FNYEAQ. V was cut by 0 bases and J by 7 bases, with 12 bases left in between. This CDR3 has 15 residues. The CDR3 here is CASSLALEGVGELFF. CDR3 sequence (DNA): TGTGCCAGCAGCTTAGCGCTGGAGGGTGTCGGGGAGCTGTTTTTT.

This clonotype occurred a few times. V is TRBV6-2 or TRBV6-3 and J is TRBJ2-7, with D maybe TRBD1 (6 bases). V was cut by 6 bases and J by 5 bases, with 17 bases left in between. Germline V gene data show CDR1 as MNHEY and CDR2 as SVGEGT. This CDR3 has 14 residues. CDR3 bases: TGTGCCAGCAGATTACAGGGTGCCAGCCACGAGCAGTACTTC. This translates into CASRLQGASHEQYF.

The chain couples TRBV6-2 or TRBV6-3 to TRBJ2-5; D might be TRBD1 (6 bases). V shed 0 bases and J shed 7 bases, with 9 bases lying between them. Germline V gives CDR1 MNHEY, CDR2 SVGEGT. CDR3 length equals 13 residues. The CDR3 DNA reads as TGTGCCAGCAGTTACTCTACAGGGTTGACCCAGTACTTC. This gives the protein CASSYSTGLTQYF.